One T cell receptor (beta chain) is described in this entry. These data belong to a study of T cell changes during pregnancy in multiple sclerosis. Clones were read by immunoSEQ multiplex PCR, and TCRdb kept only the in-frame ones, dropping some. The table records 40,000 to 60,000 clones, approximately 93% of them present only once. Germline CDR1 and CDR2: SGHDN and FVKESK. The ends were cut back, 1 base at V and 5 bases at J, with 3 bases in the middle. The CDR3 consists of 12 residues. Sample: CD4+ T cells from peripheral blood mononuclear cells, taken in the third trimester of pregnancy. This sequence was found in a female donor with multiple sclerosis, enrolled in a pregnancy study. The gene calls are TRBV14 and TRBJ1-3; D gene unclear. The CDR3 bases are TGTGCCAGCAGCCAAGTTAGAAACACCATATATTTT. This sequence encodes CASSQVRNTIYF.